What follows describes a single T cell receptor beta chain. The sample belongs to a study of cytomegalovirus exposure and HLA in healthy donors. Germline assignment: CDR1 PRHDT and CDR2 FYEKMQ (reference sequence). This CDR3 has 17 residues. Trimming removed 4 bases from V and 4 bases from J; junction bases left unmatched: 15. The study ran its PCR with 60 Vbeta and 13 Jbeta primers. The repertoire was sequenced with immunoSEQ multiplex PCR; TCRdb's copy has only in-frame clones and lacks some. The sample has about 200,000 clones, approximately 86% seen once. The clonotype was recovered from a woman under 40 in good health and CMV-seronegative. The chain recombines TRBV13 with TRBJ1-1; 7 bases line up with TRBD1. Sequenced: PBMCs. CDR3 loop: CASSYRYRGPRSTEAFF. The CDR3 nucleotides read TGTGCCAGCAGCTACCGGTACAGGGGCCCAAGAAGCACTGAAGCTTTCTTT.